This T cell receptor beta chain was sequenced in a study of blood T cells in healthy people across ages. Primers used in a second PCR of roughly 7 to 11 cycles were a sample-barcoded 5' primer and a J-beta primer mix. TCRdb analysed the 5' RACE reads with MiXCR anew, one entry per CDR3 protein. The sample yields 650,000 to 1,000,000 distinct CDR3 sequences, under 40% seen once. Germline V gives CDR1 LNHNV, CDR2 YYDKDF (reference sequence). CDR3 length equals 15 residues. V lost 0 bases, J lost 7 bases, and 13 bases lay in between. This sequence joins TRBV15 and TRBJ2-1; possible D gene TRBD1, 5 bases. This clonotype originated in a man aged 18 to 29 in good health. The sample comprised blood. The CDR3 here is CATSREGKGRNEQFF. The CDR3 bases are TGTGCCACCAGCAGAGAGGGAAAGGGGCGGAATGAGCAGTTCTTC.